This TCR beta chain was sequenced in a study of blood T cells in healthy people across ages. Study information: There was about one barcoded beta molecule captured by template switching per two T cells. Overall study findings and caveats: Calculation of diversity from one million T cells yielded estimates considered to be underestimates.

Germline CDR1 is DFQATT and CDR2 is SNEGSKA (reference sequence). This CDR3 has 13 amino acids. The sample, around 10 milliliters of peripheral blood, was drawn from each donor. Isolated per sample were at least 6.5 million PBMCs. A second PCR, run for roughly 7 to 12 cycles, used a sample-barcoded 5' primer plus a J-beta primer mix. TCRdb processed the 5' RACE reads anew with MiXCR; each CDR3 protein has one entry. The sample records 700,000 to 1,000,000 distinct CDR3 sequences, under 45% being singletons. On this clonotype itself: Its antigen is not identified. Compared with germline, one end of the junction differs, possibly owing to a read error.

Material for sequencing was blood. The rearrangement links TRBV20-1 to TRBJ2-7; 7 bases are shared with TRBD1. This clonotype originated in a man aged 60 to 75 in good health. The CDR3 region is CSAPTDRAAERYF. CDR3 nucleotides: TGCAGTGCACCTACCGACAGGGCGGCCGAGCGGTACTTC.